A single sample is the source of the 2 T cell receptor beta chains below, sequenced in a study of graft-versus-host responses after intestinal transplantation. The antigens of these receptors remain unknown. The method was immunoSEQ multiplex PCR; TCRdb's version includes in-frame clones alone and lacks a portion of them. The sample yields 84,000 or so clones, roughly 92% seen once. The material sequenced was unstimulated CD4+ T cells sorted from spleen or lymph node cells, taken before intestinal transplant. All receptors derive from a human donor who received an intestinal transplant.

The chain has TRBV6-1 and TRBJ1-2; TRBD1 matches at 9 bases. The CDR3 extends over 14 amino acids. V was pared by 7 bases and J by 8 bases, with 11 bases of the junction left unmatched. In germline, CDR1 is MNHNS, CDR2 SASEGT. In DNA, the CDR3 is TGTGCCAGCACCGAGAGCTTGACAGGGGGAGGCTACACCTTC. The encoded protein is CASTESLTGGGYTF.

This rearrangement joins TRBV28 to TRBJ2-4, with D possibly TRBD1 on 6 matching bases. There are 15 residues in the CDR3. V was pared by 4 bases and J by 5 bases, with 15 bases between. Germline V gives CDR1 MDHEN, CDR2 SYDVKM. The CDR3 DNA reads as TGTGCCAGCAGTTCCACCGGGACACTAGAAAACATTCAGTACTTC. Protein: CASSSTGTLENIQYF. The full variable domain, completed using reference TRBV28 and TRBJ2-4, is DVKVTQSSRYLVKRTGEKVFLECVQDMDHENMFWYRQDPGLGLRLIYFSYDVKMKEKGDIPEGYSVSREKKERFSLILESASTNQTSMYLCASSSTGTLENIQYFGAGTRLSVL.